This T cell receptor (beta chain) was captured in a study of cytomegalovirus exposure and HLA in healthy donors. Study-wide results and caveats: Roughly uniform sequencing depth across donors was assumed, possibly incorrectly.

The junction had 8 bases not matched to a gene; V was cut back by 5 bases and J by 5 bases. Germline CDR1 is SNHLY and CDR2 is FYNNEI. The CDR3 contains 15 residues. The primer mix had 60 Vbeta and 13 Jbeta primers. Some clones are missing from TCRdb's copy, which holds only in-frame ones; the method was immunoSEQ multiplex PCR. The data show around 150,000 clones, 80% to 90% seen once. A single count supports this clone. The antigen remains unidentified. The TCR originated in a middle-aged man in good health and CMV-seropositive. The J gene is TRBJ2-2, the V gene TRBV2; 7 bases line up with TRBD1. What was sequenced was PBMCs. CDR3 protein: CASSYRQGATGELFF. The CDR3 coding sequence is TGTGCCAGCAGTTATCGACAGGGAGCGACCGGGGAGCTGTTTTTT.